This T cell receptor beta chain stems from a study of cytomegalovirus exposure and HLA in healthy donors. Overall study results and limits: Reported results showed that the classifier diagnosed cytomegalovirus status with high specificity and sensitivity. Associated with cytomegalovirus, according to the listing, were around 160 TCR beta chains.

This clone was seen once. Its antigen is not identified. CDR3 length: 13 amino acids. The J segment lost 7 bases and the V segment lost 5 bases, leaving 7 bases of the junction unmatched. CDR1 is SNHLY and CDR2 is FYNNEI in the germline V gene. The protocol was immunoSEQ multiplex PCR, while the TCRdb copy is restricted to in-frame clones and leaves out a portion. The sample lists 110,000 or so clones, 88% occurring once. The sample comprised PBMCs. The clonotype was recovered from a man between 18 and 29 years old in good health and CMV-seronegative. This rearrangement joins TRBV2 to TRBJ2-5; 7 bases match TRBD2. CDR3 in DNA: TGTGCCAGCAGTCTAGCGGTCGAAGGGACCCAGTACTTC. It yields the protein CASSLAVEGTQYF.